This is a list of T cell receptor beta chains from one sample in a study of OX40 agonist ivuxolimab in advanced cancers. Clones were sequenced by immunoSEQ multiplex PCR, and TCRdb holds only the in-frame ones, with some missing. This sample has about 94,000 clones, with over 75% found just once. The specimen comprised CD4+ or CD8+ T cells sorted from blood, sampled in a trial of the OX40 agonist ivuxolimab. These TCRs come from an adult with an advanced solid tumor such as melanoma, head and neck, liver or kidney cancer. CDR3s include the opening cysteine and the closing phenylalanine or tryptophan. A D gene is named only where the DNA matches it firmly. Clone sizes are given selectively: once, few, many, or a class where the clone is expanded.

D: TRBD2
J: TRBJ2-1
size: few
length: 16
V: TRBV11-2
CDR3: CASSVGTSGGAWEQFF
DNA: TGTGCCAGCAGCGTAGGGACTAGCGGGGGGGCTTGGGAGCAGTTCTTC

D: .
J: TRBJ1-6
size: once
length: 14
V: TRBV7-6
CDR3: CASSLPGENSPLHF
DNA: TGTGCCAGCAGCTTACCAGGGGAGAATTCACCCCTCCACTTT

D: .
J: TRBJ1-1
size: few
length: 14
V: TRBV15
CDR3: CATSRDLGSTEAFF
DNA: TGTGCCACCAGCAGAGACTTAGGGTCCACTGAAGCTTTCTTT

D: .
J: TRBJ2-1
size: once
length: 13
V: TRBV6-1
CDR3: CASTLRADNEQFF
DNA: TGTGCCAGCACTCTCCGGGCGGACAATGAGCAGTTCTTC

D: .
J: TRBJ2-3
size: .
length: 18
V: TRBV2
CDR3: CASSEGERGFLTTDTQYF
DNA: TGTGCCAGCAGTGAAGGGGAACGGGGGTTCCTTACCACAGATACGCAGTATTTT

D: TRBD2
J: TRBJ2-5
size: .
length: 16
V: TRBV7-9
CDR3: CASSPSSGGGQETQYF
DNA: TGTGCCAGCAGCCCTTCTAGCGGGGGAGGGCAAGAGACCCAGTACTTC

D: .
J: TRBJ1-5
size: .
length: 17
V: TRBV21-1
CDR3: CASSKGGTGFSNQPQHF
DNA: TGTGCCAGCAGCAAAGGGGGGACAGGATTTAGCAATCAGCCCCAGCATTTT

D: .
J: TRBJ2-1
size: .
length: 16
V: TRBV7-9
CDR3: CASSLGWGHLSNEQFF
DNA: TGTGCCAGCAGCTTAGGTTGGGGGCATTTATCCAATGAGCAGTTCTTC

D: .
J: TRBJ1-5
size: .
length: 12
V: TRBV10-2
CDR3: CATGTSNQPQHF
DNA: TGCGCCACCGGGACTTCCAATCAGCCCCAGCATTTT

D: .
J: TRBJ2-3
size: .
length: 15
V: TRBV10-3
CDR3: CAISVGTAGSDTQYF
DNA: TGTGCCATCAGTGTCGGTACGGCCGGAAGCGATACGCAGTATTTT

D: .
J: TRBJ2-2
size: .
length: 16
V: TRBV10-1
CDR3: CASSEGGAANTGELFF
DNA: TGCGCCAGCAGTGAGGGGGGGGCAGCGAACACCGGGGAGCTGTTTTTT

D: .
J: TRBJ2-1
size: .
length: 16
V: TRBV19
CDR3: CASSIVGGAENNEQFF
DNA: TGTGCCAGTAGTATAGTAGGGGGGGCCGAAAACAATGAGCAGTTCTTC

D: TRBD2
J: TRBJ2-3
size: .
length: 16
V: TRBV19
CDR3: CASSIGGGARTDTQYF
DNA: TGTGCCAGTAGTATAGGCGGGGGGGCCCGCACAGATACGCAGTATTTT

D: .
J: TRBJ1-1
size: .
length: 14
V: TRBV6-6
CDR3: CASRIRTENTEAFF
DNA: TGTGCCAGCAGAATCAGGACGGAGAACACTGAAGCTTTCTTT